These T cell receptor beta chains were read from a single sample in a study of blood T cell repertoires in COVID-19. TCRdb's table, derived via immunoSEQ multiplex PCR, lists solely in-frame clones and lacks some. Among approximately 99,000 clones, around 64% were seen once, and the ten largest hold about 2%. Sequenced material: peripheral blood. These receptors all come from a woman aged 40 to 50 with acute or convalescent COVID-19. Each CDR3 is given without its conserved first and last residue. The order of the fields is D gene, V gene, J gene, CDR3 protein. The D gene is left open where the match is weak.

d_gene: NA
v_gene: TRBV30
j_gene: TRBJ1-1
CDR3aa: AWSVPGRTEAF

d_gene: TRBD2
v_gene: TRBV25-1
j_gene: TRBJ2-5
CDR3aa: ASSAPSGGIQTQY

d_gene: NA
v_gene: TRBV4-1
j_gene: TRBJ1-6
CDR3aa: ASSQFPRELKALH

d_gene: NA
v_gene: TRBV2
j_gene: TRBJ2-5
CDR3aa: ASSQRTRGETQY

d_gene: TRBD1
v_gene: TRBV5-1
j_gene: TRBJ2-7
CDR3aa: ASSTTGTGGYEQY

d_gene: NA
v_gene: TRBV7-9
j_gene: TRBJ2-7
CDR3aa: ASSPRDYEQY

d_gene: NA
v_gene: TRBV12-3/TRBV12-4
j_gene: TRBJ1-5
CDR3aa: ASRRGWQWPQH

d_gene: TRBD1
v_gene: TRBV6-2/TRBV6-3
j_gene: TRBJ1-1
CDR3aa: ASSKQGAIGTEAF

d_gene: TRBD1
v_gene: TRBV29-1
j_gene: TRBJ2-5
CDR3aa: SVAVDRVETQY

d_gene: NA
v_gene: TRBV15
j_gene: TRBJ2-2
CDR3aa: ATSRDIGGGELF

d_gene: NA
v_gene: TRBV2
j_gene: TRBJ1-5
CDR3aa: ASSGQINQPQH

d_gene: TRBD2
v_gene: TRBV9
j_gene: TRBJ2-3
CDR3aa: ASSLGTSVRTDTQY

d_gene: NA
v_gene: TRBV19
j_gene: TRBJ2-6
CDR3aa: ASTTQGSANVLT

d_gene: TRBD2
v_gene: TRBV6-1
j_gene: TRBJ2-5
CDR3aa: ASSDRGGSQETQY

d_gene: TRBD1
v_gene: TRBV28
j_gene: TRBJ1-4
CDR3aa: ASSPPGQLNEKLF

d_gene: NA
v_gene: TRBV11-2
j_gene: TRBJ1-3
CDR3aa: ASSSPGRQISGNTIY

d_gene: TRBD2
v_gene: TRBV9
j_gene: TRBJ2-7
CDR3aa: ASSQGGTSHYEQY

d_gene: TRBD1
v_gene: TRBV11-2
j_gene: TRBJ2-3
CDR3aa: ASVKGATTDTQY